This passage covers 9 T cell receptor beta chains from one sample sequenced in a study of blood T cell repertoires in COVID-19 (dated by TCRdb to about 2020). Library generation was performed with the immunoSEQ multiplex PCR assay. Not all clones reach the TCRdb copy of this immuneACCESS table, which keeps in-frame sequences only. Checked studies attribute under half of the gap to unresolved V genes and leave the rest unexplained. The sample table records a few hundred thousand clones; around 89% of these occur just once. Under 7.5% of the sample is taken by the ten largest. Sequencing input: peripheral blood. The source is a young man who had recovered from COVID-19.

This rearrangement joins TRBV6-5 to TRBJ2-7, with D maybe TRBD1 (6 bases). Germline V CDR1 and CDR2: MNHEY, SVGAGI. Trimming stripped 5 bases from V and 0 bases from J, with 11 bases between. CDR3 size: 14 residues. The chain's CDR3 is CASSPLGHSYEQYF. DNA for the CDR3: TGTGCCAGCAGTCCCCTGGGACACTCCTACGAGCAGTACTTC.

V is TRBV27 and J is TRBJ1-2; TRBD1 is a possible D gene (6 bases). CDR3 size: 15 residues. V dropped 3 bases and J dropped 7 bases, with 18 bases sitting between them. Germline CDR1 MNHEY, CDR2 SMNVEV (reference sequence). The CDR3 region has the DNA TGTGCCAGCAGTTTGTCGGGACCGGGACAACTTGGCTACACCTTC. This encodes CASSLSGPGQLGYTF.

The sample holds a few counts of this clone. The V and J genes are TRBV27 and TRBJ2-5; 9 bases fit TRBD2. Germline trimming cut 1 base from V and 4 bases from J; bases unmatched to any gene: 4. The germline gives CDR1 MNHEY, CDR2 SMNVEV (reference sequence). The CDR3 spans 15 residues. DNA for the CDR3: TGTGCCAGCAGTTTATTGGCGGGGGGGCTAGAGACCCAGTACTTC. Protein: CASSLLAGGLETQYF.

The V gene is TRBV7-9, the J gene TRBJ2-7; TRBD2 is a possible D gene (6 bases). The V gene lost 5 bases and the J gene lost 4 bases, with 18 bases spanning the gap. The germline V gene encodes CDR1 SEHNR and CDR2 FQNEAQ (reference sequence). The CDR3 consists of 15 residues. The CDR3 DNA is TGTGCCAGCAGCACTACTGCCGGGACTCAATACGAGCAGTACTTC. Translation: CASSTTAGTQYEQYF. Supplemented by reference TRBV7-9 and TRBJ2-7, the full variable domain reads DTGVSQNPRHKITKRGQNVTFRCDPISEHNRLYWYRQTLGQGPEFLTYFQNEAQLEKSRLLSDRFSAERPKGSFSTLEIQRTEQGDSAMYLCASSTTAGTQYEQYFGPGTRLTVT.

This clone was seen a few times. The gene calls are TRBV30 and TRBJ1-2, with 8 bases that match TRBD1. The CDR3 is made up of 15 amino acids. Germline CDR1 reads GTSNPN; CDR2 reads SVGIG (reference sequence). Unmatched junction bases numbered 10, after V lost 0 bases and J lost 7 bases. CDR3 sequence (DNA): TGTGCCTGGAGTGTACTGGCAGGGGGCGCGGGTGGCTACACCTTC. This sequence encodes CAWSVLAGGAGGYTF.

The chain combines TRBV5-1 with TRBJ2-2, with 9 bases lining up with TRBD1. The CDR3 consists of 17 residues. Germline values: CDR1 SGHRS, CDR2 YFSETQ. Trimming removed 5 bases from V and 6 bases from J; junction bases left unmatched: 14. CDR3: CASRGPTGGKHAGELFF. CDR3 DNA sequence: TGCGCCAGCAGGGGGCCCACAGGGGGCAAACACGCCGGGGAGCTGTTTTTT.

The chain is built from TRBV7-3 and TRBJ2-1; a weak D match, TRBD2 (6 bases). The V end was cut by 4 bases, the J end by 7 bases, with 23 bases between. The CDR3 covers 17 residues. Germline CDR1 SGHTA, CDR2 FQGTGA. The CDR3 nucleotides read TGTGCCAGCAGCTCCCCAGTAGCGGACCCTGAGGGGAATGAGCAGTTCTTC. Translating gives CASSSPVADPEGNEQFF.

This clone was picked up one time. This chain joins TRBV29-1 and TRBJ2-1; the D is unclear. Germline V gene data show CDR1 as SQVTM and CDR2 as ANQGSEA. Trimming cost V 3 bases and J 5 bases, with 11 bases left between them. This CDR3 contains 13 residues. The CDR3 here is CSVDLGSNNEQFF. CDR3 DNA sequence: TGCAGCGTTGATTTGGGCAGTAACAATGAGCAGTTCTTC.

The chain combines TRBV6-5 with TRBJ2-1; D is perhaps TRBD1 (6 bases). The CDR3 consists of 15 residues. With 6 bases removed from V and 7 bases from J, the gap between germline ends came to 19 bases. Germline V gene lookup returns CDR1 MNHEY and CDR2 SVGAGI. The CDR3 region has the DNA TGTGCCAGCAGGTTAACCGGGACAACGAGGAATGAGCAGTTCTTC. Encoded protein: CASRLTGTTRNEQFF.